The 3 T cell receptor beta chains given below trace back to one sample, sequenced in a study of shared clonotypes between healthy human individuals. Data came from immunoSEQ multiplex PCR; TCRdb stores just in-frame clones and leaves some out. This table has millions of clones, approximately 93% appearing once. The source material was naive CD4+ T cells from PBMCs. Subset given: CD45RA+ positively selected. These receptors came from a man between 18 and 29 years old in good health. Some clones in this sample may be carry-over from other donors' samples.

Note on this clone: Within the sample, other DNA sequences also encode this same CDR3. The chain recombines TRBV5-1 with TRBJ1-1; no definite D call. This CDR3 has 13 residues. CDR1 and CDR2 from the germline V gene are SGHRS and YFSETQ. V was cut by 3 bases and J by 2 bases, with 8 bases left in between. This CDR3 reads CASSYDRNTEAFF. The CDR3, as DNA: TGCGCCAGCAGCTACGACCGCAACACTGAAGCTTTCTTT.

The CDR3 loop is CASRLAGGGAGELFF. CDR3 nucleotides: TGTGCCAGTAGGTTAGCGGGAGGTGGAGCCGGGGAGCTGTTTTTT. This chain links TRBV19 with TRBJ2-2; 10 nucleotides line up with TRBD2. The CDR3 contains 15 residues. Germline trimming cut 6 bases from V and 6 bases from J; bases unmatched to any gene: 7. CDR1 and CDR2 from the germline V gene are LNHDA and SQIVND (reference sequence). Full variable domain (remainder filled in from reference TRBV19 and TRBJ2-2): DGGITQSPKYLFRKEGQNVTLSCEQNLNHDAMYWYRQDPGQGLRLIYYSQIVNDFQKGDIAEGYSVSREKKESFPLTVTSAQKNPTAFYLCASRLAGGGAGELFFGEGSRLTVL.

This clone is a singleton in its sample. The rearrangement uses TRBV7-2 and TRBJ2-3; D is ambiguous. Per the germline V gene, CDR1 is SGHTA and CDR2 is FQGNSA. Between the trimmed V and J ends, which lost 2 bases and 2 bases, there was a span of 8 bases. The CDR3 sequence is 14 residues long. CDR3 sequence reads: CASSLLGFTDTQYF. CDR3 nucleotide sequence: TGTGCCAGCAGCTTACTAGGTTTCACAGATACGCAGTATTTT.